In this sample, the clone carrying this T cell receptor beta chain turned up a few times. The antigen is undetermined. The CDR3 runs to 11 residues. V was clipped by 1 base and J by 9 bases, with 4 bases between them. Germline loops: CDR1 SNHLY, CDR2 FYNNEI. This entry is derived from a study of T cells in lung cancer brain metastases. Study summary: Median interval between primary and brain metastasis samples was approximately 45 weeks.

Findings and limits, study-wide: Fragmented FFPE DNA may have left the infiltrating repertoire incompletely captured.

Using immunoSEQ multiplex PCR, the repertoire was profiled, and TCRdb retains in-frame clones only, with some absent. Among approximately 2,500 clones listed, about nine tenths were seen once. Sequenced material: tumor tissue from the primary lung tumor. The clonotype was recovered from a man aged 65 to 85 with non-small cell lung cancer. This sequence joins TRBV2 and TRBJ1-5; the D is unclear. The CDR3 loop reads CASSEGGPQHF. In DNA, the CDR3 is TGTGCCAGCAGTGAAGGGGGGCCCCAGCATTTT.